This TCR beta chain was sequenced during a study of response to subunit inactivated influenza vaccine. The V gene end was trimmed by 1 base and the J gene end by 4 bases; junction bases not matched to a gene: 5. The germline CDR1 and CDR2 sequences are SGHRS and YFSETQ. The CDR3 spans 15 residues. General study points: The authors offered the suggestion that each seasonal influenza vaccination recruits few new T cells.

Concerning this clonotype: What it binds is not known.

TCRdb re-called the RT-PCR reads with MiXCR, one entry per CDR3 protein. The data show hundreds of thousands of distinct CDR3 sequences, around 15% seen once. This sample comprised PBMCs from blood, obtained around two weeks before vaccination. This TCR came from a man aged 45 to 65 who received an inactivated influenza vaccine. The chain carries TRBV5-1 and TRBJ2-3; 8 bases map to TRBD1. CDR3 in DNA: TGCGCCAGCAGCTTGCAGGGGGCCAAAGCAGATACGCAGTATTTT. This encodes CASSLQGAKADTQYF.